This T cell receptor (beta chain) is drawn from a study of T-cell reconstitution after alpha-beta-depleted transplantation in children. Trimming at V came to 4 bases and at J to 5 bases, leaving 7 bases not matched to a gene. Germline V gene sequence: CDR1 SGHTA, CDR2 FQGNSA. CDR3 size: 15 residues. TCRbeta library construction was performed incorporating unique molecular identifiers. Each CDR3 protein is one row after TCRdb ran MiXCR on the PCR reads. The repertoire holds about 90,000 distinct CDR3 sequences, with 15% to 17% as singletons. This clonotype was sampled from a male patient between 2 and 15 years old who had a stem cell transplant for acute lymphoblastic leukemia, so the T cells may come from the graft donor. The V call is TRBV7-2, the J call TRBJ1-2, with TRBD1 identical over 10 bases. Sequenced here: PBMCs, mostly from graft donor cells, sampled 180 days after TCRalphabeta/CD19-depleted stem cell transplant. In DNA form, the CDR3 reads TGTGCCAGCAGCTACGGGGACAGGGGAAGTTATGGCTACACCTTC. This translates into CASSYGDRGSYGYTF.